Listed below are T cell receptor beta chains from one sample, sequenced in a study of T cells in Graves' hyperthyroidism and ophthalmopathy. Via MiXCR, TCRdb re-called the multiplex PCR reads, giving one row per CDR3 protein. This sample has some 510,000 distinct CDR3 sequences, with roughly 20% found just once. Sequences were obtained from blood. Receptors were obtained from a man between 18 and 29 years old with Graves' hyperthyroidism. The CDR3 runs from the conserved cysteine through the conserved F or W.

v_call	j_call	cdr3_aa
TRBV6-1	TRBJ2-5	CASGETQYF
TRBV20-1	TRBJ1-3	CSAIITDPGNTIYF
TRBV12-3/TRBV12-4	TRBJ1-3	CASSIDGARGTIYF
TRBV6-1	TRBJ2-7	CASRPGQGTGYEQYF
TRBV25-1	TRBJ1-2	CASSFGPHF
TRBV5-1	TRBJ1-1	CASSPTGGNTEAFF
TRBV20-1	TRBJ1-1	CSARAVEVEAFF
TRBV28	TRBJ2-5	CASSRGDRTEETQYF
TRBV18	TRBJ2-2	CASSPMGTGTTGELFF
TRBV30	TRBJ2-5	CAWSPRRGKLRETQYF
TRBV25-1	TRBJ2-7	CASSGYEQHF
TRBV28	TRBJ2-7	CASSFRGGPYEQYF
TRBV18	TRBJ1-1	CASFRSMLNTEAFF
TRBV6-5	TRBJ1-5	CASSYGGSGYNQPQHF
TRBV7-2	TRBJ1-2	CASSLSLQDWGYTF
TRBV28	TRBJ1-2	CASSPTGSSDYGYTF
TRBV10-3	TRBJ1-2	CAISVGDYPNYGYTF
TRBV19	TRBJ1-1	CASTLGSNTEAFF
TRBV25-1	TRBJ1-2	CASSESKRGRGYTF
TRBV9	TRBJ2-7	CASSVAGETWNEQYF
TRBV6-4	TRBJ2-2	CAAGRSRDRSWNGELFF
TRBV29-1	TRBJ2-5	CSVSEGAETQYF
TRBV12-3/TRBV12-4	TRBJ2-7	CASSKREGLGEQYF
TRBV12-3/TRBV12-4	TRBJ1-5	CASRPSGSNQPQHF
TRBV7-8	TRBJ2-5	CASSPRWGGQETQYF
TRBV12-3/TRBV12-4	TRBJ2-7	CASSFHYGGQYF
TRBV6-1	TRBJ1-6	CASSDRGGRRFSPLHF
TRBV5-4	TRBJ1-2	CASSLSTGSYGYTF
TRBV20-1	TRBJ2-7	CSAPADRGLGSSYEQYF
TRBV10-3	TRBJ2-7	CAISVGADYEQYF
TRBV5-5	TRBJ1-5	CASSFRDRPNQPQHF
TRBV4-2	TRBJ2-7	CASSQDQGGASYEQYF
TRBV19	TRBJ1-2	CASSERVAGHTF
TRBV5-1	TRBJ2-5	CASSPDSGSGGALETQYF
TRBV19	TRBJ2-7	CASSLWRGGTYEQYF
TRBV4-1	TRBJ2-7	CASSQETPGGYEQYF
TRBV5-5	TRBJ2-5	CASSPGQAVKTQYF
TRBV28	TRBJ2-7	CASSLLTSGFEQYF
TRBV30	TRBJ1-5	CAWSVRLGTGFTQPQHF
TRBV12-3/TRBV12-4	TRBJ2-7	CASSPDGVARTYEQYF
TRBV25-1	TRBJ1-3	CASSEGGQRNTIYF
TRBV4-1	TRBJ2-2	CASSPGQVQGGELFF
TRBV20-1	TRBJ1-2	CSAGGPGERGYTF
TRBV28	TRBJ1-1	CASSFWGAGSEAFF
TRBV19	TRBJ1-1	CASSIDPLWDIGAAFF
TRBV6-1	TRBJ1-5	CASSVLYRGNQPQHF
TRBV10-3	TRBJ1-1	CAISETLHRKDTEAFF
TRBV6-1	TRBJ2-7	CASSGDLEYEQYF
TRBV6-1	TRBJ2-7	CASEGTSYEQYF
TRBV2	TRBJ1-5	CASSPWKGTDQPQHF